What follows is one TCR beta chain and its context. Its matching antigen is unknown. This sample is part of a study of cytotoxic CD8 clonotypes in ibrutinib-treated CLL. The CDR3 has 14 residues. Trimming took 5 bases from V and 0 from J; bases not matched to a gene: 3. Germline CDR1 and CDR2: SGHTA and FQGNSA. Findings of the study overall: Sampling times differed between sustained-remission and progressing patients.

Method: immunoSEQ multiplex PCR; TCRdb's copy keeps in-frame clones and lacks some. The table lists over 150,000 clones, roughly 77% of them singletons. The sample here was PBMCs, taken after 12 months of ibrutinib treatment. The V and J genes are TRBV7-2 and TRBJ1-2; 7 nucleotides agree with TRBD1. This receptor was identified in a human donor with chronic lymphocytic leukemia. CDR3 amino acids: CASSPGQTNYGYTF. For the CDR3, the DNA is TGTGCCAGCAGCCCGGGACAGACTAACTATGGCTACACCTTC.